This T cell receptor (beta chain) was observed in a study of human T cells and chemical hapten exposure. Study background: Alopecia universalis, totalis or areata was present in patients who were mostly female.

Each CDR3 protein is one row after TCRdb ran MiXCR on the RACE reads. The data show approximately 350,000 distinct CDR3 sequences, around 6% seen once. V dropped 5 bases and J dropped 4; count of bases not matched to a gene: 6. CDR1 and CDR2 from the germline V gene are SGHNT and YENEEA. The CDR3 extends over 15 amino acids. Documented time point: patch test 2, 6 weeks after DPC sensitization. Treatment: therapeutic diphenylcyclopropenone sensitization with weekly scalp DPC. The template was total RNA from unfractionated whole blood. This specimen consisted of whole blood, obtained in connection with sensitization to the hapten diphenylcyclopropenone (DPC). The receptor was derived from a woman under 30 with alopecia areata. Some clones in this sample may be carry-over from other donors' samples. The chain recombines TRBV11-3 with TRBJ2-1; 9 positions agree with TRBD1. The CDR3, as DNA: TGTGCCAGCAGCCCCAGGACAGGGGAGTACAATGAGCAGTTCTTC. Its protein is CASSPRTGEYNEQFF. Combining the CDR3 with reference TRBV11-3 and TRBJ2-1 gives the whole variable domain EAGVVQSPRYKIIEKKQPVAFWCNPISGHNTLYWYLQNLGQGPELLIRYENEEAVDDSQLPKDRFSAERLKGVDSTLKIQPAELGDSAVYLCASSPRTGEYNEQFFGPGTRLTVL.